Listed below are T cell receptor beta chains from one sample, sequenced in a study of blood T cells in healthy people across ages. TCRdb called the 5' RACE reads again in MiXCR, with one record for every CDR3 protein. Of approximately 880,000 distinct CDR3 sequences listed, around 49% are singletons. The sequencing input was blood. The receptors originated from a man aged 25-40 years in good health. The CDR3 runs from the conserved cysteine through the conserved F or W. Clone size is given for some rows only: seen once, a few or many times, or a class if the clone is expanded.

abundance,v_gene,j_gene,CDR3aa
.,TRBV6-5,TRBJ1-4,CASSSYRVVNEKLFF
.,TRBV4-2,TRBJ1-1,CASSQESLWDTEAFF
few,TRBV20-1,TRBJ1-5,CSARDQGPGQPQHF
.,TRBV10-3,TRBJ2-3,CAISDGGGAGDTQYF
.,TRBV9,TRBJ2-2,CASSTRTGEVMTGELFF
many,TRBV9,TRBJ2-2,CASSVLGGNTGELFF
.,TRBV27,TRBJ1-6,CASSLNPPTGTNSPLHF
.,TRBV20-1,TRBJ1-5,CSAPRDSINQPQHF
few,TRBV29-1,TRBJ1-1,CSAATVRGNTEAFF
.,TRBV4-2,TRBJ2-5,CASSPGGGAFETQYF
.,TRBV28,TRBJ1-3,CASSFGGMAGNTIYF
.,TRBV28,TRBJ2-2,CASSEGTSGGPQGELFF
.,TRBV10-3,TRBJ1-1,CAISEAGSEAFF
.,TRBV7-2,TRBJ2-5,CASSLDSRQETQYF
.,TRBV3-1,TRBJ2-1,CASSQFLAGQVGSYNEQFF
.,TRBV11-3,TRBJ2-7,CASSQRDISYEQYF
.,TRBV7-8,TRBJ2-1,CASSLVLGPKQFF
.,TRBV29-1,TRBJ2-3,CSLFPRGTDTQYF
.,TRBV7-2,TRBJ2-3,CASSPWTVTDTQYF
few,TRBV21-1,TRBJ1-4,CASSKPTGGPQHNNEKLFF
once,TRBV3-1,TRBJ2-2,CASSQVNGNTGELFF
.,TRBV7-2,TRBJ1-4,CASSFDRANEKLFF
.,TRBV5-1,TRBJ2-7,CASSLESPYSYEQYF
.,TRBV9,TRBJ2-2,CASSVEALSGTGELFF
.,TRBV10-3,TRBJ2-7,CAIRRGQGTSGGANEQYF
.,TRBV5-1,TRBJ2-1,CASRFGTGVDEQFF
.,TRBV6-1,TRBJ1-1,CATLGGGRTEAFF
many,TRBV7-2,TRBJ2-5,CASNIQGWGQETQYF
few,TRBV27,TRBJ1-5,CASSFFPNQPQHF
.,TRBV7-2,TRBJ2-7,CASSQSRSPAVYEQYF
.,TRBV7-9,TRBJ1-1,CASRRLGNTEAFF
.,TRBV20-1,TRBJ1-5,CSAERGGDQPQHF
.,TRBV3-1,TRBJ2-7,CAGSQGTGNYEQYF
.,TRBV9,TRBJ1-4,CASSDAGTVGEKLFF
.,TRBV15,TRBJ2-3,CATKGRTSPDTQYF
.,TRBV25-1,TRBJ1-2,CASSDGGLRGYTF
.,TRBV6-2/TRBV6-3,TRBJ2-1,CASSSWDYNEQFF
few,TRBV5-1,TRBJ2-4,CASNSGGDLNIQYF
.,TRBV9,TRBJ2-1,CASSVPPAGDEQFF
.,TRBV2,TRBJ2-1,CASSEGRHEQFF
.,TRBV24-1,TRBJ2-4,CATSDLRLDKNIQYF
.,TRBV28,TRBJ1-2,CASWDRRDYGYTF
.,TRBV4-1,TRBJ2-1,CASSRLAGGFDGNEQFF
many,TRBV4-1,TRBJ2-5,CASSQDLARGETQYF
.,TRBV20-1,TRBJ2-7,CSASGYRGKTYEQYF
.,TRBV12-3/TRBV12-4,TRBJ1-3,CASSSGSNTIYF
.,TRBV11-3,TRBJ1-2,CASSLTAMSGYTF
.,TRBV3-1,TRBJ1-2,CASSQIGGGLPYGYTF
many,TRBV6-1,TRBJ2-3,CASSTGARDTQYF
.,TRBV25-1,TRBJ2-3,CASSDPSGASGSTDTQYF
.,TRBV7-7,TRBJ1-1,CASSPQGGLWATEERPTEAFF
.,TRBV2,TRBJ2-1,CASKLAGGYSEQFF
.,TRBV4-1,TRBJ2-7,CASSRGTAYPYEQYF
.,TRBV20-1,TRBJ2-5,CSARDGDRDETQYF
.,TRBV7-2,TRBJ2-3,CARPKEGRADTQYF
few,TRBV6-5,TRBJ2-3,CASSYGAADTDTQYF
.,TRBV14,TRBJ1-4,CASSQVNRAYEKLFF